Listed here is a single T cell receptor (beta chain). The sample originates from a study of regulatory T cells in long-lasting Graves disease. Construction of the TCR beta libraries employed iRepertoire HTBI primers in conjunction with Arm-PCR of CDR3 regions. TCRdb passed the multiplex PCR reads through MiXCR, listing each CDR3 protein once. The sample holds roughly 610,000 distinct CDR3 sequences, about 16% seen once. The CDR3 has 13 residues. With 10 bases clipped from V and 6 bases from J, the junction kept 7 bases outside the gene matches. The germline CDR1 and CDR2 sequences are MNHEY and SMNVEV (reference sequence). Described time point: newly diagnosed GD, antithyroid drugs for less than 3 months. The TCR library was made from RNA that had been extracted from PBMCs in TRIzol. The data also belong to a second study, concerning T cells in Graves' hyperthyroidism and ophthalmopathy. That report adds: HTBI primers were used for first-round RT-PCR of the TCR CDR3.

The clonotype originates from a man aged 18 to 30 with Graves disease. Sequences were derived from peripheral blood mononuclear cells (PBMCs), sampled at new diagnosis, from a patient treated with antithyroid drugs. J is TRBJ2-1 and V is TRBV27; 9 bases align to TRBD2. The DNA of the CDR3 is TGTGCCACCCTGGCTAGCGGGGCCAATGAGCAGTTCTTC. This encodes CATLASGANEQFF.